A single sample is the source of the 2 T cell receptor beta chains below, sequenced in a study of T cell responses to AZD1222 COVID-19 vaccine. This table comes from immunoSEQ multiplex PCR, and its TCRdb copy is limited to in-frame clones, with some not included. The table records fewer than 110,000 clones, 87% of them present only once. Sequenced here: peripheral blood, sampled 28 days after the second AZD1222 dose. Receptors were obtained from an adult who received the AZD1222 COVID-19 vaccine.

The CDR3 here is CASSLPGQGAYEQYF. CDR3 nucleotide sequence: TGTGCCAGCAGCCTTCCGGGACAGGGGGCCTACGAGCAGTACTTC. The chain recombines TRBV14 with TRBJ2-7; 11 nucleotides line up with TRBD1. J gave up 2 bases and V 4 bases, and 4 bases lay outside the gene matches. This CDR3 region has 15 residues. Germline V gives CDR1 SGHDN, CDR2 FVKESK. The full variable domain, with the rest looked up from reference TRBV14 and TRBJ2-7, is EAGVTQFPSHSVIEKGQTVTLRCDPISGHDNLYWYRRVMGKEIKFLLHFVKESKQDESGMPNNRFLAERTGGTYSTLKVQPAELEDSGVYFCASSLPGQGAYEQYFGPGTRLTVT.

This clone was found once. V is TRBV11-2 and J is TRBJ2-1; 12 nucleotides align to TRBD2. Germline CDR1 SGHAT, CDR2 FQNNGV. V gave up 4 bases and J gave up 8 bases; unmatched junction bases: 6. The CDR3 spans 15 residues. CDR3 loop: CASSSRTSGVYEQFF. CDR3 bases: TGTGCCAGCAGCTCGCGGACTAGCGGGGTCTATGAGCAGTTCTTC.